The 3 T cell receptor beta chains in this list originate from one sample, sequenced in a study of cytomegalovirus exposure and HLA in healthy donors. The PCR ran on 60 Vbeta and 13 Jbeta primers. Measured with immunoSEQ multiplex PCR; TCRdb has only the in-frame clones, and not every one. The sample lists roughly 99,000 clones; 81% were seen once. Sequenced input: PBMCs. The source is a man aged 30 to 39 in good health and CMV-seronegative.

The gene calls are TRBV6-5 and TRBJ1-2, with 11 nucleotides matching TRBD1. This CDR3 is built from 15 residues. V was pared by 5 bases and J by 4 bases, with 6 bases of the junction left unmatched. CDR1 is MNHEY and CDR2 is SVGAGI in the germline V gene. CDR3 sequence (DNA): TGTGCCAGCAGTGTGGACAGGGGGCCCGCCTATGGCTACACCTTC. Encoded protein: CASSVDRGPAYGYTF.

The rearrangement uses TRBV5-6 and TRBJ2-1; TRBD1 might be the D (6 bases). Between the trimmed V and J ends, which lost 4 bases and 8 bases, there was a span of 10 bases. Germline CDR1 reads SGHDT; CDR2 reads YYEEEE. This CDR3 comprises 12 residues. DNA of the CDR3: TGTGCCAGCAGCGCGTACAGGGATGAGCAGTTCTTC. This sequence encodes CASSAYRDEQFF.

The rearrangement joins TRBV11-2 to TRBJ2-7; the match to TRBD1 covers 9 bases. V was pared by 6 bases and J by 5 bases, with 8 bases of the junction left unmatched. Germline lookup yields CDR1 SGHAT and CDR2 FQNNGV. The length of the CDR3 is 14 residues. The CDR3 region is CASRPTTGGHEQYF. As DNA, the CDR3 is TGTGCCAGCAGACCGACAACAGGGGGCCACGAGCAGTACTTC.